This entry lists 11 T cell receptor beta chains sequenced from one sample in a study of spatial heterogeneity in lung cancer. TCRdb passed the 5' RACE reads through MiXCR, listing each CDR3 protein once. The repertoire holds about 10,000 distinct CDR3 sequences, with 23% as singletons. Time point denoted: blood at routine non-recurrence follow-up after resection. Source: PBMCs, taken at follow-up. The receptor set was obtained from a female donor with early-stage non-small cell lung cancer.

The table lists this clonotype with a few counts. The chain couples TRBV29-1 to TRBJ2-5, with D uncertain. CDR3 size: 12 residues. Germline values: CDR1 SQVTM, CDR2 ANQGSEA. The V end was cut by 6 bases, the J end by 3 bases, with 11 bases between. The CDR3 coding sequence is TGCAGCGTCTCCGGGCTTAAAGAGACCCAGTACTTC. Amino acids: CSVSGLKETQYF.

The V gene is TRBV2, the J gene TRBJ2-3; D may be TRBD2 (6 bases). V shed 7 bases and J shed 6 bases, with 14 bases lying between them. Per germline, CDR1 SNHLY and CDR2 FYNNEI. The CDR3 has 13 amino acids. CDR3 amino acids: CASTEGRGDTQYF. CDR3 sequence (DNA): TGTGCCAGCACGGAGGGCCGTGGGGATACGCAGTATTTT.

V gene TRBV20-1 combines with J gene TRBJ2-6, with TRBD2 matching 11 bases. The CDR3 runs 17 residues. Germline V gives CDR1 DFQATT, CDR2 SNEGSKA (reference sequence). Trimming at V came to 3 bases and at J to 0 bases, leaving 4 bases not matched to a gene. CDR3 sequence reads: CSASTSGRHSGANVLTF. The CDR3 nucleotides are TGCAGTGCTAGTACTAGCGGGAGACACTCTGGGGCCAACGTCCTGACTTTC.

This clonotype was found a few times. V is TRBV7-8 and J is TRBJ1-1, with TRBD1 as a possible D gene (5 bases). The germline V gene encodes CDR1 SGHVS and CDR2 FQNEAQ. The CDR3 covers 12 residues. Trimming pared 3 bases from V and 7 bases from J, leaving 9 bases between. CDR3 DNA: TGTGCCAGCAGCTTCACAGGACGTGAAGCTTTCTTT. Translated, it gives CASSFTGREAFF.

V gene TRBV7-3 combines with J gene TRBJ2-1; D might be TRBD1 (5 bases). The CDR3 is 16 amino acids. The germline V gene encodes CDR1 SGHTA and CDR2 FQGTGA. Between the trimmed V and J ends, which lost 5 bases and 0 bases, there was a span of 14 bases. The CDR3 nucleotides read TGTGCCAGCAGCCGAGACAGCCCGAGCTCCTACAATGAGCAGTTCTTC. Amino acid sequence: CASSRDSPSSYNEQFF. The full variable domain, with the rest looked up from reference TRBV7-3 and TRBJ2-1, is GAGVSQTPSNKVTEKGKYVELRCDPISGHTALYWYRQSLGQGPEFLIYFQGTGAADDSGLPNDRFFAVRPEGSVSTLKIQRTERGDSAVYLCASSRDSPSSYNEQFFGPGTRLTVL.

This chain connects TRBV10-3 to TRBJ1-3; D is uncertain. The germline V gene has CDR1 ENHRY and CDR2 SYGVKD. The CDR3 has 14 residues. V lost 2 bases and J lost 4, with 9 bases in between. CDR3 residues: CAISEATSGNTIYF. In DNA form, the CDR3 reads TGTGCCATCAGTGAGGCGACATCGGGAAACACCATATATTTT.

By share, this clonotype counts as medium-sized (0.01 to 0.1%). The gene calls are TRBV19 and TRBJ2-7; D possibly corresponds to TRBD2 (5 bases). Germline V CDR1 and CDR2: LNHDA, SQIVND (reference sequence). The ends were cut back, 4 bases at V and 3 bases at J, with 10 bases in the middle. This CDR3 spans 13 amino acids. CDR3 amino acids: CASSTRRGYEQYF. CDR3 bases: TGTGCCAGTAGTACGCGCCGGGGCTACGAGCAGTACTTC.

This clonotype counts as medium-sized. The chain combines TRBV20-1 with TRBJ2-1; 11 bases are a match to TRBD2. The germline V gene has CDR1 DFQATT and CDR2 SNEGSKA (reference sequence). The CDR3 has 17 residues. V lost 3 bases to trimming and J lost 4 bases; unmatched junction nucleotides: 11. The CDR3 loop reads CSARPLAGGSVYNEQFF. CDR3 sequence (DNA): TGCAGTGCTAGGCCCCTAGCGGGAGGATCGGTTTACAATGAGCAGTTCTTC.

In this sample, this clonotype turned up a few times. The gene calls are TRBV27 and TRBJ2-4, with D possibly being TRBD2 (5 bases). The germline V gene has CDR1 MNHEY and CDR2 SMNVEV (reference sequence). The V and J ends lost 3 bases and 2 bases respectively, with 8 bases between them. The CDR3 extends over 14 amino acids. Here the CDR3 DNA reads TGTGCCAGCAGTTTCAGAGGGACCAAAAACATTCAGTACTTC. It codes for CASSFRGTKNIQYF.

This clonotype was detected only a few times. The chain recombines TRBV5-6 with TRBJ1-2, with TRBD1 matching over 8 bases. Germline V gives CDR1 SGHDT, CDR2 YYEEEE. Germline trimming cut 2 bases from V and 5 bases from J; bases unmatched to any gene: 5. The CDR3 spans 14 residues. The CDR3 is CASSFRDRHYGYTF. CDR3 DNA: TGTGCCAGCAGCTTCCGGGACAGGCATTATGGCTACACCTTC.

The CDR3 sequence: CASSIYEQYF. Here the CDR3 DNA reads TGTGCCAGCAGTATCTACGAGCAGTACTTC. The chain joins TRBV2 to TRBJ2-7; D unclear. CDR1 SNHLY and CDR2 FYNNEI come from the germline V gene. There are 10 residues in the CDR3. V was trimmed by 5 bases and J by 3 bases, leaving 2 bases between them.